The subject of this entry is one TCR beta chain. This sample was included in a study of blood T cell repertoires in COVID-19. The overall study: Material from acute and convalescent COVID-19 was sourced from the United States, Italy and Spain. PBMCs, B-cell-depleted T cells, or T cells were the source of the cDNA or gDNA that made up the material.

In the source study's methods: Reference gene primer amplification in the assay estimated nucleated cell counts. Only in-frame clones appear in the TCRdb table, and some are missing; sequencing was by immunoSEQ multiplex PCR. The DNA was the basis for D and trimming; V, J and clone size are from that table. Found here are under 250,000 clones, over 80% of them singletons; the top ten hold 27%. The V gene end was trimmed by 5 bases and the J gene end by 5 bases; junction bases not matched to a gene: 6. This CDR3 contains 14 residues. Germline-derived CDR1 and CDR2 are SGHTA and FQGNSA. This receptor was obtained from a man aged 40-49 years with acute or convalescent COVID-19. The chain uses TRBV7-2 and TRBJ2-1; TRBD1 aligns across 7 bases. The sample taken for sequencing was peripheral blood. As DNA, the CDR3 is TGTGCCAGCAGCACCCGGACAGGCCACAATGAGCAGTTCTTC. Its protein is CASSTRTGHNEQFF.